Ten or more counts support the clone carrying this TCR beta chain. Its antigen remains unidentified. The data originate from a study of T cell repertoires in cytomegalovirus infection. Study overall: Carrying CMV and the relevant HLA type showed in public TCR beta signatures.

CDR3 length: 13 amino acids. Germline CDR1 reads SEHNR; CDR2 reads FQNEAQ (reference sequence). Trimming at V came to 4 bases and at J to 4 bases, leaving 3 bases not matched to a gene. TCRdb re-derived calls from the reads in MiXCR, one entry per CDR3 protein. This sample has about 76,000 distinct CDR3 sequences, with 3.7% found just once. Study results and limitations: HLA-C-restricted CMV-specific TCR beta clonotypes were dominant in the ex vivo response. Accumulated public TCR beta family frequency recognized individuals carrying CMV together with the relevant HLA.

V is TRBV7-9 and J is TRBJ2-5; TRBD1 aligns across 7 bases. This TCR came from a human donor in good health (CMV status not recorded). Some clones in this sample may be carry-over from other donors' samples. Sequencing was carried out using PBMCs. CDR3 residues: CASSSRGPETQYF. CDR3 bases: TGTGCCAGCAGCTCGAGGGGGCCAGAGACCCAGTACTTC. Complete variable domain (other parts from reference TRBV7-9 and TRBJ2-5): DTGVSQNPRHKITKRGQNVTFRCDPISEHNRLYWYRQTLGQGPEFLTYFQNEAQLEKSRLLSDRFSAERPKGSFSTLEIQRTEQGDSAMYLCASSSRGPETQYFGPGTRLLVL.